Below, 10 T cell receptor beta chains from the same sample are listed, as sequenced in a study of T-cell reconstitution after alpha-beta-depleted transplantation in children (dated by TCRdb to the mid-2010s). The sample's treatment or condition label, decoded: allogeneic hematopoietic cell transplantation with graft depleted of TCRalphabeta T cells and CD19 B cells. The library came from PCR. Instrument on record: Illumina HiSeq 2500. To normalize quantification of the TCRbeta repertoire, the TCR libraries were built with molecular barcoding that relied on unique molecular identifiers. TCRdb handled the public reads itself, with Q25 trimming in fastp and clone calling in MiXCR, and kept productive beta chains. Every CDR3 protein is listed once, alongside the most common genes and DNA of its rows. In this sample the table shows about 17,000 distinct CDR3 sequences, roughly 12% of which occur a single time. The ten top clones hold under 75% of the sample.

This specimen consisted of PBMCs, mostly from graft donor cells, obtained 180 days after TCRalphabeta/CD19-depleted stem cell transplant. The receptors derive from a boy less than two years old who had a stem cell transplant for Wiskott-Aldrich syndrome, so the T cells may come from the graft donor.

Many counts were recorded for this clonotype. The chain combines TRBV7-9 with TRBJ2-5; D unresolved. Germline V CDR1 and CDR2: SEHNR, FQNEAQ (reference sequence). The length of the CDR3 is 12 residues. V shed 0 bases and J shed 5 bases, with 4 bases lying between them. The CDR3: CASSLAKETQYF. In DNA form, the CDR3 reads TGTGCCAGCAGCTTAGCGAAGGAGACCCAGTACTTC.

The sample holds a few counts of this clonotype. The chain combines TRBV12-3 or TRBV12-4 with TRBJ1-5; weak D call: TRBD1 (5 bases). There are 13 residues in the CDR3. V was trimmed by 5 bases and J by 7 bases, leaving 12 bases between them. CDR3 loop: CASSRRGRQPQHF. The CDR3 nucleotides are TGTGCCAGCAGTAGAAGGGGCCGCCAGCCCCAGCATTTT.

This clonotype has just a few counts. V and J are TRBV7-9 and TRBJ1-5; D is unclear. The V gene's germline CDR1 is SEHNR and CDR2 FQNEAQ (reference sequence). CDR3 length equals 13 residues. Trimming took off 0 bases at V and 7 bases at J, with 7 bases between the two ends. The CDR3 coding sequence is TGTGCCAGCAGCTTAGCCGGGGAACAGCCCCAGCATTTT. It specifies CASSLAGEQPQHF.

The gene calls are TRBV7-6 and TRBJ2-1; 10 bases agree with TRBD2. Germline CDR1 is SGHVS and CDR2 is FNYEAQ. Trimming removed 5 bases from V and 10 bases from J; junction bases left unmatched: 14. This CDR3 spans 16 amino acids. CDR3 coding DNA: TGTGCCAGCAGCCCCTCCCCTCTAACTAGCGGGGCAGAGCAGTTCTTC. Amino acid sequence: CASSPSPLTSGAEQFF.

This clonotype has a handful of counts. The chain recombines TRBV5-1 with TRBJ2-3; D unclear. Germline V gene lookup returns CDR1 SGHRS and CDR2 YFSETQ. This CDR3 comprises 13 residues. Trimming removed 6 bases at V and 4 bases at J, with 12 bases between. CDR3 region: CASTVGFPDTQYF. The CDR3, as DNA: TGCGCCAGCACTGTCGGTTTCCCAGATACGCAGTATTTT.

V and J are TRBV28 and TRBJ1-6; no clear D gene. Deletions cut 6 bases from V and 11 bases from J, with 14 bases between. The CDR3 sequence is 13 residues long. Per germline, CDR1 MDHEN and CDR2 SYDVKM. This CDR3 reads CASSNYPGTPLHF. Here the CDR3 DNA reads TGTGCCAGCAGCAATTATCCCGGCACACCCCTCCACTTT.

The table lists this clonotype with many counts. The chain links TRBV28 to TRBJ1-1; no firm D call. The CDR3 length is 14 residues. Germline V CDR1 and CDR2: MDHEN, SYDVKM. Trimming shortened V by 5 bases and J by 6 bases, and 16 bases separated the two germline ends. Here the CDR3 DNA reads TGTGCCAGCAGTCTCAGACCTACGGATTCTGAAGCTTTCTTT. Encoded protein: CASSLRPTDSEAFF.

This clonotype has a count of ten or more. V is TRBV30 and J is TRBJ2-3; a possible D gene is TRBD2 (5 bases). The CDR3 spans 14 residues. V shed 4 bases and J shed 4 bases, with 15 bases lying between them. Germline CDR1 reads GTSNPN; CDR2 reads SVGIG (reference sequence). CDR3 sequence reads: CAWNRGREADTQYF. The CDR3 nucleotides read TGTGCCTGGAATAGAGGGAGAGAGGCAGATACGCAGTATTTT.

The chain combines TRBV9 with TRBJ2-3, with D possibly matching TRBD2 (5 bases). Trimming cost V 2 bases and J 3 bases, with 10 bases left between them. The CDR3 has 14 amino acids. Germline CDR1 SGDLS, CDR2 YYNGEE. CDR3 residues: CASSVDEGTDTQYF. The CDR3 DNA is TGTGCCAGCAGCGTTGACGAGGGAACAGATACGCAGTATTTT. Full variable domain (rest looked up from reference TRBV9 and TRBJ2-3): DSGVTQTPKHLITATGQRVTLRCSPRSGDLSVYWYQQSLDQGLQFLIQYYNGEERAKGNILERFSAQQFPDLHSELNLSSLELGDSALYFCASSVDEGTDTQYFGPGTRLTVL.

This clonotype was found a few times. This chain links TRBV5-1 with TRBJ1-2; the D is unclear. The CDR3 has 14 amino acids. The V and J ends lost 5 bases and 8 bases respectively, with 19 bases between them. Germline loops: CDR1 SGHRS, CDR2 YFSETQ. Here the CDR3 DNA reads TGCGCCAGCAGGCTGGATATAGGCGGGGTGGGCTACACCTTC. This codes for CASRLDIGGVGYTF.